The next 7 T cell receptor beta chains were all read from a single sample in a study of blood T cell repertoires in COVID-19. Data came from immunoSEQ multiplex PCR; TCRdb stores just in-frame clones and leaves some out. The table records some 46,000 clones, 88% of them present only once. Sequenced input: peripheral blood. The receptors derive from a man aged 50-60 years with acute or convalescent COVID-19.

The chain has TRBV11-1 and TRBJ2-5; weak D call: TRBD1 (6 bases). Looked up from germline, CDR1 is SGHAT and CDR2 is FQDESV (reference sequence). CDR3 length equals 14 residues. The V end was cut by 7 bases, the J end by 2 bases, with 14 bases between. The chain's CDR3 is CASTHRVLQETQYF. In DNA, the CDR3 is TGTGCCAGCACACACAGGGTACTGCAAGAGACCCAGTACTTC.

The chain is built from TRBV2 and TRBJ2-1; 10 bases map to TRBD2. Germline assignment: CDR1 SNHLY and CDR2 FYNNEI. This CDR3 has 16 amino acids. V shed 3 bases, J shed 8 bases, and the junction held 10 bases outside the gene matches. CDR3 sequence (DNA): TGTGCCAGCAGTGAGTCGAGCGGGAGGGCCAGGGATGAGCAGTTCTTC. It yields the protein CASSESSGRARDEQFF. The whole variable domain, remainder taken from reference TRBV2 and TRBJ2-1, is EPEVTQTPSHQVTQMGQEVILRCVPISNHLYFYWYRQILGQKVEFLVSFYNNEISEKSEIFDDQFSVERPDGSNFTLKIRSTKLEDSAMYFCASSESSGRARDEQFFGPGTRLTVL.

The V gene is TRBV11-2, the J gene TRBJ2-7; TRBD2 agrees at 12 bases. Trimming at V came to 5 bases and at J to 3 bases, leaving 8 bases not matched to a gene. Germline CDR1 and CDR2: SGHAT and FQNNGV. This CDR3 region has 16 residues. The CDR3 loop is CASSLGPGLAGYEQYF. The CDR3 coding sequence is TGTGCCAGCAGCCTAGGTCCGGGACTAGCGGGCTACGAGCAGTACTTC.

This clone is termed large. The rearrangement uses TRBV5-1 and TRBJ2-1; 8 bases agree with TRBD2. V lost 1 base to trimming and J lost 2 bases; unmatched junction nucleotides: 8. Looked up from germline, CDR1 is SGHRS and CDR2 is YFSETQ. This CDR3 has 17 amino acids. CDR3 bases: TGCGCCAGCAGCTTGAGTACTAGCGGAGCTACCTACAATGAGCAGTTCTTC. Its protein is CASSLSTSGATYNEQFF.

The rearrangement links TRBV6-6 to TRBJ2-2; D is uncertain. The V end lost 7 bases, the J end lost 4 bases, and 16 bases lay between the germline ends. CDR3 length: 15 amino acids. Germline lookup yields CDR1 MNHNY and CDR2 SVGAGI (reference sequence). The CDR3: CASNNILESTGELFF. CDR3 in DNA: TGTGCCAGCAATAATATCCTCGAGAGCACCGGGGAGCTGTTTTTT.

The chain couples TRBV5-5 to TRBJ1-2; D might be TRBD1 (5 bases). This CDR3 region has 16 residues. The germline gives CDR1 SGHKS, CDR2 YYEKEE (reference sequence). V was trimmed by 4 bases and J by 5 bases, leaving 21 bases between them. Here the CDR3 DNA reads TGTGCCAGCAGCCCAACGGGGGGAGACGGGAATTATGGCTACACCTTC. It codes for CASSPTGGDGNYGYTF.

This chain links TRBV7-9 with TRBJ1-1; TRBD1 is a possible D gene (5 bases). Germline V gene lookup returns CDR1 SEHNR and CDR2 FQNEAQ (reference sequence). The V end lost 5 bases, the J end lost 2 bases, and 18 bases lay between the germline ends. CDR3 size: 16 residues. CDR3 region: CASSAGDHMGNTEAFF. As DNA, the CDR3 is TGTGCCAGCAGCGCGGGGGACCACATGGGAAACACTGAAGCTTTCTTT.